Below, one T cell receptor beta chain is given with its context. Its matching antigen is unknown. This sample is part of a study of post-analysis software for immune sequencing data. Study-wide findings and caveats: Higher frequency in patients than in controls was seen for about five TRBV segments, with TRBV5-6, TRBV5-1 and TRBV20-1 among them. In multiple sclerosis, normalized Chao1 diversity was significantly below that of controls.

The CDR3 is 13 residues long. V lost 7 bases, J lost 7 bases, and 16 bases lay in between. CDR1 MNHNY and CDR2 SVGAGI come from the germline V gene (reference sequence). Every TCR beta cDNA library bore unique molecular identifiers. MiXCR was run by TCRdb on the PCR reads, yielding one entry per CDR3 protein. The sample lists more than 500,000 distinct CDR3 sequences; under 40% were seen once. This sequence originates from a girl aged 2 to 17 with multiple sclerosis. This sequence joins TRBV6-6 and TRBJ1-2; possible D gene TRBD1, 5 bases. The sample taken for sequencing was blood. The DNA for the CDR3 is TGTGCCAGCACTCCGGTCGTTCAGGGTGGCTACACCTTC. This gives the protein CASTPVVQGGYTF.